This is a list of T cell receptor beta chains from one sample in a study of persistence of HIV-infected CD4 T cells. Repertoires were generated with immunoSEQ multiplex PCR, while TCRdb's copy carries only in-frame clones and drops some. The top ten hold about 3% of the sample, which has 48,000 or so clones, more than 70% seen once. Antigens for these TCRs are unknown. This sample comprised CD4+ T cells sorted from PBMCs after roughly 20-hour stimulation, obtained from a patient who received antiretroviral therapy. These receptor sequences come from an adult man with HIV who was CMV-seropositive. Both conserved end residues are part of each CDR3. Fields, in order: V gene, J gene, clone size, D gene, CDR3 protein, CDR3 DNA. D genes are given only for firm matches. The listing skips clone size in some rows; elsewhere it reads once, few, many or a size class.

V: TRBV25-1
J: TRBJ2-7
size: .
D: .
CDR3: CASSEGGPKQYF
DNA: TGTGCCAGCAGTGAAGGGGGTCCTAAGCAGTACTTC

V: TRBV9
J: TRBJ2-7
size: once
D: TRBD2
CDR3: CASSVVSGGAGDLGEQYF
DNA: TGTGCCAGCAGCGTAGTCTCCGGAGGAGCGGGAGATTTAGGCGAGCAGTACTTC

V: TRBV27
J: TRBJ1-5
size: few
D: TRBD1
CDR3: CASRGQYSNQPQHF
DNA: TGTGCCAGCAGGGGACAGTATAGCAATCAGCCCCAGCATTTT

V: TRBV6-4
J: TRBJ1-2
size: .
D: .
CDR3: CASRGAGNNYGYTF
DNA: TGTGCCAGCAGGGGGGCAGGAAATAACTATGGCTACACCTTC

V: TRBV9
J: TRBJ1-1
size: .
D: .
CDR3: CASSVGGRLLMNTEAFF
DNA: TGTGCCAGCAGCGTAGGGGGCAGACTTCTGATGAACACTGAAGCTTTCTTT

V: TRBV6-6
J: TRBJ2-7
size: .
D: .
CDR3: CASSQSRGTPYEQYF
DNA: TGTGCCAGCAGTCAGAGCCGAGGGACACCGTACGAGCAGTACTTC

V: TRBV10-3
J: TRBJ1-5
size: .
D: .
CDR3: CAISVRGDGNQPQHF
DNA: TGTGCCATCAGTGTACGAGGGGATGGCAATCAGCCCCAGCATTTT

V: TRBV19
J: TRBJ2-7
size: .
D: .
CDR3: CASNPSGTSYEQYF
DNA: TGTGCCAGTAACCCCTCCGGCACATCCTACGAGCAGTACTTC

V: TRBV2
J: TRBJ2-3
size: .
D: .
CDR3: CAARLIVDTQYF
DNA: TGTGCCGCCCGGCTAATAGTAGATACGCAGTATTTT

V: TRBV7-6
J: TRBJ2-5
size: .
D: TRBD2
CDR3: CASSSIRSGTRSETQYF
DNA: TGTGCCAGCAGCTCCATCCGGTCCGGGACTAGGAGTGAGACCCAGTACTTC

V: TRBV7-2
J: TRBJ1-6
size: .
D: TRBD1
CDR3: CASSPIGVQGGPLHF
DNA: TGTGCCAGCAGCCCGATCGGAGTACAGGGGGGACCCCTCCACTTT

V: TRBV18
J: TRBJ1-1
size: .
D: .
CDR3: CASSPSSGGYTEAFF
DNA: TGTGCCAGCTCACCATCATCCGGGGGGTACACTGAAGCTTTCTTT

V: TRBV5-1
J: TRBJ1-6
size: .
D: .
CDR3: CASSLGQENSPLHF
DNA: TGCGCCAGCAGCTTGGGACAGGAGAATTCACCCCTCCACTTT

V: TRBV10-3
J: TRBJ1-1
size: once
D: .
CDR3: CAISPGQSKLSEAFF
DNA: TGTGCCATCAGCCCGGGACAAAGCAAATTATCTGAAGCTTTCTTT

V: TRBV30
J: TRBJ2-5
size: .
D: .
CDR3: CAWVGPGETQYF
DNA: TGTGCCTGGGTGGGCCCCGGGGAGACCCAGTACTTC

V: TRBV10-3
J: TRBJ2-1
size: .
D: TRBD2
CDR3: CAISDGRANNEQFF
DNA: TGTGCCATCAGTGACGGGAGGGCCAACAATGAGCAGTTCTTC

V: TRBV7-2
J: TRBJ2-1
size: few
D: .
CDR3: CASSMPPAYNEQFF
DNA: TGTGCCAGCAGCATGCCTCCCGCATACAATGAGCAGTTCTTC

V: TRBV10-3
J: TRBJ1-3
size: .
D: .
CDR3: CAISESSVSGNTIYF
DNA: TGTGCCATCAGTGAGTCCAGTGTTTCTGGAAACACCATATATTTT

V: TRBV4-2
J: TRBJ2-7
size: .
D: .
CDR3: CASSQERVAEGEQYF
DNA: TGTGCCAGCAGCCAAGAGAGGGTAGCGGAGGGCGAGCAGTACTTC

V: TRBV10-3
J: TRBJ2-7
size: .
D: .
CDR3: CAISETVHLEQYF
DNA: TGTGCCATCAGTGAAACGGTTCACCTCGAGCAGTACTTC

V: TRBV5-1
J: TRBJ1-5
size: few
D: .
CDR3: CASSLEGIGNQPQHF
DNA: TGCGCCAGCAGCTTGGAGGGAATCGGCAATCAGCCCCAGCATTTT

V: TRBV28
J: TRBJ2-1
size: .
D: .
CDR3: CASSFLLAMSSYNEQFF
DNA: TGTGCCAGCAGTTTCCTTCTAGCCATGAGCTCCTACAATGAGCAGTTCTTC

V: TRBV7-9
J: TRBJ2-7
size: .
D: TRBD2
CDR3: CASSFATSGGSYEQYF
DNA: TGTGCCAGCAGCTTTGCGACTAGCGGGGGCTCCTACGAGCAGTACTTC

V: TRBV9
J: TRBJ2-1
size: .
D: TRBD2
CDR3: CASSVEGGRGIYNEQFF
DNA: TGTGCCAGCAGCGTAGAAGGCGGGAGGGGAATCTACAATGAGCAGTTCTTC

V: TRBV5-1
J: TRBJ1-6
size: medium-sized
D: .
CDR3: CASSWTMGQDSPLHF
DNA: TGCGCCAGCAGCTGGACGATGGGGCAGGATTCACCCCTCCACTTT

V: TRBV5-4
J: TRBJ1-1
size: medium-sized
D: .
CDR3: CASSLEFNTEAFF
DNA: TGTGCCAGCAGCTTAGAGTTCAACACTGAAGCTTTCTTT

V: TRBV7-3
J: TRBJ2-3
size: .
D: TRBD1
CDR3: CASSFRGTTDTQYF
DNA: TGTGCCAGCAGCTTCAGGGGGACCACAGATACGCAGTATTTT

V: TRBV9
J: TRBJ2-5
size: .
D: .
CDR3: CASSGGLSPIETQYF
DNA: TGTGCCAGCAGCGGAGGACTATCCCCTATTGAGACCCAGTACTTC

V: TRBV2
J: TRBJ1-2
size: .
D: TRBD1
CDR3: CASTRPRQGYYGYTF
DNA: TGTGCCAGCACTCGTCCGCGACAGGGGTACTATGGCTACACCTTC

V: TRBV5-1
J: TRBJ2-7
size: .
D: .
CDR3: CASSLPENYEQYF
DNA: TGCGCCAGCAGCTTACCCGAAAACTACGAGCAGTACTTC

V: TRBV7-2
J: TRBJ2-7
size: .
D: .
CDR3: CASSVSGEQYF
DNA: TGTGCCAGCAGCGTCTCAGGGGAGCAGTACTTC

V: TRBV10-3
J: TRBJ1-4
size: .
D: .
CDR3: CAISGRQGLDEKLFF
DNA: TGTGCCATCAGTGGAAGGCAGGGCCTTGATGAAAAACTGTTTTTT

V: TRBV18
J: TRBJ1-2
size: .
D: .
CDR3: CASSRGPGFYGYTF
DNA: TGTGCCAGCTCACGGGGACCGGGATTCTATGGCTACACCTTC

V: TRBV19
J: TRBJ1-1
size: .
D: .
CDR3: CASSWARDTEAFF
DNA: TGTGCCAGTAGTTGGGCCCGGGACACTGAAGCTTTCTTT

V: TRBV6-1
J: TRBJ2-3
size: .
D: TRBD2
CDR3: CASSEKSSGRATDTQYF
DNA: TGTGCCAGCAGTGAAAAGTCGAGCGGGAGGGCAACAGATACGCAGTATTTT

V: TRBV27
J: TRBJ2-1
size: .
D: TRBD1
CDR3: CASSLWQGAYNEQFF
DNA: TGTGCCAGCAGTTTATGGCAGGGGGCCTACAATGAGCAGTTCTTC

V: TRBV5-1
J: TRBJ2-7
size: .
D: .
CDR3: CASSLGTVFAYEQYF
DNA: TGCGCCAGCAGCTTGGGGACTGTTTTCGCCTACGAGCAGTACTTC

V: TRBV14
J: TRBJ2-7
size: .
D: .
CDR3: CASSQDLPGTGLEQYF
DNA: TGTGCCAGCAGCCAAGATCTTCCGGGAACGGGGCTCGAGCAGTACTTC

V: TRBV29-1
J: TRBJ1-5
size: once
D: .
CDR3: CSVGLPGVGQPQHF
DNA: TGCAGCGTTGGGCTGCCAGGGGTCGGGCAGCCCCAGCATTTT

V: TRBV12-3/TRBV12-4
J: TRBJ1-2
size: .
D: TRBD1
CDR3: CASRYGQGGGYTF
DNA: TGTGCCAGCAGGTACGGACAGGGTGGCGGCTACACCTTC

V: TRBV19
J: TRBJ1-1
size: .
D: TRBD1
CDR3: CASSILRGLGTEAFF
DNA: TGTGCCAGTAGTATCCTCAGGGGGCTGGGGACTGAAGCTTTCTTT

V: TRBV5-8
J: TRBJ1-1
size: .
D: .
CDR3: CASSYSFTEAFF
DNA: TGTGCCAGCAGCTATTCATTCACTGAAGCTTTCTTT

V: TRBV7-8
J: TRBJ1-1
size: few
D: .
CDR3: CASSSSEGSFGAFF
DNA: TGTGCCAGCAGCTCAAGTGAGGGGTCTTTTGGAGCTTTCTTT

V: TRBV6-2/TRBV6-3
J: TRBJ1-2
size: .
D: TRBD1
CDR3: CASSRDRERRGYTF
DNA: TGTGCCAGCAGCCGGGACAGGGAGAGGCGAGGCTACACCTTC

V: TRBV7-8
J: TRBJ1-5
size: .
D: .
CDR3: CASSSIGPDSYSNQPQHF
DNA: TGTGCCAGCAGCTCCATCGGGCCCGACTCTTATAGCAATCAGCCCCAGCATTTT

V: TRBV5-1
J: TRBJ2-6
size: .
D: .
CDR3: CASSFQKSGANVLTF
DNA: TGCGCCAGCAGCTTTCAGAAATCTGGGGCCAACGTCCTGACTTTC

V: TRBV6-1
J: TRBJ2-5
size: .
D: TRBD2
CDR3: CASSEGTSGRGETQYF
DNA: TGTGCCAGCAGTGAAGGGACTAGCGGGAGGGGAGAGACCCAGTACTTC

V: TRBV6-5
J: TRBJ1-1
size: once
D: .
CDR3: CASSYSTAMNTEAFF
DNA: TGTGCCAGCAGTTACTCGACAGCCATGAACACTGAAGCTTTCTTT

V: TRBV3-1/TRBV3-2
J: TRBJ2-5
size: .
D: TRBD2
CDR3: CASSQDRGTSRETQYF
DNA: TGTGCCAGCAGCCAAGATCGGGGGACTAGCAGAGAGACCCAGTACTTC

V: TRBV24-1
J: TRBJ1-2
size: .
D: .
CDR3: CATSKTGYGYTF
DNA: TGTGCCACCAGCAAAACAGGCTATGGCTACACCTTC

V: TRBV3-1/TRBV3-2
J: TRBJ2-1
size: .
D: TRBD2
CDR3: CASSHTGLGGNEQFF
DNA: TGTGCCAGCAGCCACACGGGACTAGGCGGCAATGAGCAGTTCTTC

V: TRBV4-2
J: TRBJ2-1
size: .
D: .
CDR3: CASSLGVYNEQFF
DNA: TGTGCCAGCAGCCTGGGGGTCTACAATGAGCAGTTCTTC

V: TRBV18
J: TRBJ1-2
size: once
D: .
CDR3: CASSRVEYGYTF
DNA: TGTGCCAGCTCACGGGTTGAGTATGGCTACACCTTC

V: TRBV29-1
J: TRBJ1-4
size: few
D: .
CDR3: CSVEKGLGEKLFF
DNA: TGCAGCGTTGAAAAGGGGTTAGGGGAAAAACTGTTTTTT

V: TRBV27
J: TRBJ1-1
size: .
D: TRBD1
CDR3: CASSPDRGDTEAFF
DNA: TGTGCCAGCAGCCCGGACAGGGGGGACACTGAAGCTTTCTTT

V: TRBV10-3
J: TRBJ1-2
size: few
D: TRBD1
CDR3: CAISGQGAHYGYTF
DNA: TGTGCCATCAGTGGGCAGGGGGCTCACTATGGCTACACCTTC

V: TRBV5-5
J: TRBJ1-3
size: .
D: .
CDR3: CASSPAEGNTIYF
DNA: TGTGCCAGCAGCCCGGCCGAGGGAAACACCATATATTTT

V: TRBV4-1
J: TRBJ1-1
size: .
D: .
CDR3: CASKTQGFTEAFF
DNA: TGCGCCAGCAAAACCCAAGGTTTCACTGAAGCTTTCTTT

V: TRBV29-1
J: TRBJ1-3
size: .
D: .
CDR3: CSVDGGASGNTIYF
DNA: TGCAGCGTTGATGGGGGGGCATCTGGAAACACCATATATTTT

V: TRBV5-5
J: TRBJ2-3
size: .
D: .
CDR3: CASSLGNTGPTDTQYF
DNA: TGTGCCAGCAGCTTGGGAAACACTGGACCCACAGATACGCAGTATTTT